This T cell receptor (beta chain) was sequenced for a study of shared clonotypes between healthy human individuals. Study-level results: Richness estimates generally favored naive over memory subsets. Expectations were that clonotype sharing among donors would be affected by sequencing depth.

CD45RO-negative cells were positively selected for CCR7, leaving out terminally differentiated effector memory CD45RA+ cells. Among the donors, all were Caucasian adults who lived in Nashville, Tennessee. The CDR3 is 15 amino acids. The V segment lost 4 bases and the J segment 0 bases; nucleotides outside the gene matches: 6. CDR1 SGHAT and CDR2 FQNNGV come from the germline V gene. Comment on this clone: The antigen is undetermined.

Sequencing used immunoSEQ multiplex PCR; TCRdb keeps in-frame clones, though not all of them. The sample includes some 2.1 million clones, 93% of them seen just once. The chain recombines TRBV11-2 with TRBJ2-7; 7 bases are a match to TRBD2. The origin of this receptor is a man between 18 and 29 years old in good health. Some clones in this sample may be carry-over from other donors' samples. The sample comprised naive CD8+ T cells from PBMCs. The CDR3 sequence is CASSSTRGDSYEQYF. The CDR3 DNA reads TGTGCCAGCAGCTCCACTCGGGGGGACTCCTACGAGCAGTACTTC.